This entry describes one TCR beta chain. Its target is not known. The data derive from a study of shared clonotypes between healthy human individuals. The study's findings and limits: Larger estimated richness was generally recorded for naive subsets relative to memory subsets.

TCRdb's table, derived via immunoSEQ multiplex PCR, lists solely in-frame clones and lacks some. The sample carries fewer than 400,000 clones, approximately 79% recorded once. The V gene's germline CDR1 is SGHNT and CDR2 YYREEE (reference sequence). The CDR3 runs to 15 residues. The V and J ends lost 0 bases and 4 bases, in that order; junction bases with no gene match: 6. Material for sequencing was memory CD4+ T cells sorted from blood. This sample's subset: CD45RA-negative fraction. The sequence derives from a man younger than 45 in good health. The chain joins TRBV5-4 to TRBJ2-5; TRBD2 matches 7 bases. The CDR3 DNA is TGTGCCAGCAGCTTGGCCGGCGGGAGTAGAGAGACCCAGTACTTC. This translates into CASSLAGGSRETQYF.